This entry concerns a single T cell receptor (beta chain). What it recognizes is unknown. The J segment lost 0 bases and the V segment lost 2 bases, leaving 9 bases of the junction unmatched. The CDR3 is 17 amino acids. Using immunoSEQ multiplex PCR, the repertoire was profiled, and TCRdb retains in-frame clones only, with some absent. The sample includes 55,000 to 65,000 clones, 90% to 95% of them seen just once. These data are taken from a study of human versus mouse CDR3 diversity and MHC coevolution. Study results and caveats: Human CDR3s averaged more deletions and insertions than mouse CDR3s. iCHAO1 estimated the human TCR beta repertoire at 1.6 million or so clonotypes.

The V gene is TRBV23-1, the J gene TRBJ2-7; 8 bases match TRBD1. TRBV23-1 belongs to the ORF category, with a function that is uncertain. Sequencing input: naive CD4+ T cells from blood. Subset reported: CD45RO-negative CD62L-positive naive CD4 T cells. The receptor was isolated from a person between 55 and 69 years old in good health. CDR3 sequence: CASSQNLAGGNSYEQYF. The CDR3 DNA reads TGCGCCAGCAGTCAAAATTTGGCAGGGGGCAACTCCTACGAGCAGTACTTC.